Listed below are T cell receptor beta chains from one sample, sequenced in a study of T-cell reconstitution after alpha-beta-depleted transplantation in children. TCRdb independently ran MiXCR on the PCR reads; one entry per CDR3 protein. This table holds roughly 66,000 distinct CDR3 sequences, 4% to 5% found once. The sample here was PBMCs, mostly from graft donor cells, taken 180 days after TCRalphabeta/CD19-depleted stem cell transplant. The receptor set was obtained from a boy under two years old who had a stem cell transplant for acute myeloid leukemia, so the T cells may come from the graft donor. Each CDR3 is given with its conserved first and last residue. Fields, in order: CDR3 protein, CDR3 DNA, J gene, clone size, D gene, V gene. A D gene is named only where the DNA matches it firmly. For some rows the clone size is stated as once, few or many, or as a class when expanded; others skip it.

cdr3_aa: CASSPLGSSYNEQFF
cdr3_nt: TGTGCCAGCAGCCCTTTGGGGTCGAGCTACAATGAGCAGTTCTTC
j_call: TRBJ2-1
clone_size: many
d_call: -
v_call: TRBV7-9

cdr3_aa: CASSVSGGRYGYTF
cdr3_nt: TGTGCCAGCAGCGTGTCAGGGGGCCGCTATGGCTACACCTTC
j_call: TRBJ1-2
clone_size: many
d_call: TRBD1
v_call: TRBV5-5

cdr3_aa: CASSLLRGSGANVLTF
cdr3_nt: TGTGCCAGCAGCTTGTTAAGGGGCTCTGGGGCCAACGTCCTGACTTTC
j_call: TRBJ2-6
clone_size: few
d_call: -
v_call: TRBV5-5

cdr3_aa: CASSTFRGHIAKNIQYF
cdr3_nt: TGTGCCAGCAGTACTTTCAGAGGCCACATAGCCAAAAACATTCAGTACTTC
j_call: TRBJ2-4
clone_size: many
d_call: -
v_call: TRBV28

cdr3_aa: CASSLRRGESTDTQYF
cdr3_nt: TGTGCCAGCAGTTTACGGCGGGGGGAAAGCACAGATACGCAGTATTTT
j_call: TRBJ2-3
clone_size: many
d_call: TRBD2
v_call: TRBV12-3/TRBV12-4

cdr3_aa: CSEVVFFETQYF
cdr3_nt: TGCAGTGAGGTCGTCTTTTTCGAGACCCAGTACTTC
j_call: TRBJ2-5
clone_size: many
d_call: -
v_call: TRBV20-1

cdr3_aa: CSARAARGILYNEQFF
cdr3_nt: TGCAGTGCTAGAGCGGCCAGGGGTATTCTCTACAATGAGCAGTTCTTC
j_call: TRBJ2-1
clone_size: many
d_call: -
v_call: TRBV20-1

cdr3_aa: CASVRRDTEAFF
cdr3_nt: TGTGCCAGCGTACGGAGGGACACTGAAGCTTTCTTT
j_call: TRBJ1-1
clone_size: many
d_call: -
v_call: TRBV7-3

cdr3_aa: CASVKTGGGNTEAFF
cdr3_nt: TGTGCCAGTGTTAAGACAGGGGGGGGGAACACTGAAGCTTTCTTT
j_call: TRBJ1-1
clone_size: many
d_call: TRBD1
v_call: TRBV6-5

cdr3_aa: CASSPGPPRNEQFF
cdr3_nt: TGCGCCAGCAGCCCTGGACCCCCAAGGAATGAGCAGTTCTTC
j_call: TRBJ2-1
clone_size: many
d_call: -
v_call: TRBV4-1

cdr3_aa: CASSSDSGQVYNEQFF
cdr3_nt: TGTGCCAGCAGCTCAGACTCGGGACAGGTGTACAATGAGCAGTTCTTC
j_call: TRBJ2-1
clone_size: many
d_call: TRBD1
v_call: TRBV7-9

cdr3_aa: CASSFLLADTQYF
cdr3_nt: TGTGCCAGCAGTTTTCTCCTGGCAGATACGCAGTATTTT
j_call: TRBJ2-3
clone_size: many
d_call: -
v_call: TRBV12-3/TRBV12-4

cdr3_aa: CASSLELGDTQYF
cdr3_nt: TGCGCCAGCAGCTTGGAACTGGGGGATACGCAGTATTTT
j_call: TRBJ2-3
clone_size: many
d_call: -
v_call: TRBV5-1

cdr3_aa: CASSLAGTGRNEQYF
cdr3_nt: TGTGCCAGCAGCTTAGCCGGGACAGGGCGGAACGAGCAGTACTTC
j_call: TRBJ2-7
clone_size: many
d_call: TRBD1
v_call: TRBV11-3

cdr3_aa: CASSLASGGHQETQYF
cdr3_nt: TGTGCCAGCAGCTTAGCTAGCGGGGGGCACCAAGAGACCCAGTACTTC
j_call: TRBJ2-5
clone_size: many
d_call: TRBD2
v_call: TRBV7-8

cdr3_aa: CASSLRTIGTDTQYF
cdr3_nt: TGTGCCAGCAGCTTACGGACGATAGGCACAGATACGCAGTATTTT
j_call: TRBJ2-3
clone_size: many
d_call: -
v_call: TRBV7-2

cdr3_aa: CSASTGGRNTGELFF
cdr3_nt: TGCAGTGCTAGCACCGGGGGTAGGAACACCGGGGAGCTGTTTTTT
j_call: TRBJ2-2
clone_size: many
d_call: -
v_call: TRBV20-1

cdr3_aa: CASSQVGGGGETGELFF
cdr3_nt: TGCGCCAGCAGCCAAGTCGGCGGGGGGGGGGAGACCGGGGAGCTGTTTTTT
j_call: TRBJ2-2
clone_size: -
d_call: TRBD2
v_call: TRBV4-3

cdr3_aa: CSVYRNTEAFF
cdr3_nt: TGCAGCGTGTACAGGAACACTGAAGCTTTCTTT
j_call: TRBJ1-1
clone_size: many
d_call: -
v_call: TRBV29-1

cdr3_aa: CAIGEDTQYF
cdr3_nt: TGTGCCATCGGGGAGGATACGCAGTATTTT
j_call: TRBJ2-3
clone_size: many
d_call: -
v_call: TRBV10-3

cdr3_aa: CASSLGQGTDTQYF
cdr3_nt: TGTGCCAGTAGTCTAGGACAGGGCACAGATACGCAGTATTTT
j_call: TRBJ2-3
clone_size: many
d_call: TRBD1
v_call: TRBV19

cdr3_aa: CASSLDKAWNTQYF
cdr3_nt: TGCGCCAGCAGCTTGGACAAAGCGTGGAATACGCAGTATTTT
j_call: TRBJ2-3
clone_size: many
d_call: -
v_call: TRBV5-1

cdr3_aa: CAISDIGHSGVDIQYF
cdr3_nt: TGTGCCATCAGTGATATAGGACACTCGGGGGTAGACATTCAGTACTTC
j_call: TRBJ2-4
clone_size: many
d_call: -
v_call: TRBV10-3

cdr3_aa: CASSKGERPYNEQFF
cdr3_nt: TGTGCCAGCAGCAAAGGGGAGCGGCCGTACAATGAGCAGTTCTTC
j_call: TRBJ2-1
clone_size: many
d_call: -
v_call: TRBV21-1

cdr3_aa: CASSQGEGRNIQYF
cdr3_nt: TGTGCCAGCAGCCAAGGGGAAGGGAGAAACATTCAGTACTTC
j_call: TRBJ2-4
clone_size: medium-sized
d_call: -
v_call: TRBV4-2

cdr3_aa: CASSRGVYEQYF
cdr3_nt: TGTGCCAGCTCGCGGGGGGTATACGAGCAGTACTTC
j_call: TRBJ2-7
clone_size: many
d_call: TRBD2
v_call: TRBV6-5

cdr3_aa: CASSWTGAHTGELFF
cdr3_nt: TGTGCCAGCAGCTGGACAGGGGCCCACACCGGGGAGCTGTTTTTT
j_call: TRBJ2-2
clone_size: many
d_call: TRBD1
v_call: TRBV5-5

cdr3_aa: CASSRTGSQETQYF
cdr3_nt: TGTGCCAGCAGTAGGACAGGGAGTCAAGAGACCCAGTACTTC
j_call: TRBJ2-5
clone_size: many
d_call: TRBD1
v_call: TRBV12-3/TRBV12-4

cdr3_aa: CSVEDPSGLPYNEQFF
cdr3_nt: TGCAGCGTTGAAGACCCCTCAGGGCTCCCCTACAATGAGCAGTTCTTC
j_call: TRBJ2-1
clone_size: many
d_call: -
v_call: TRBV29-1

cdr3_aa: CASSFVPNEQFF
cdr3_nt: TGTGCCAGCAGTTTCGTCCCCAATGAGCAGTTCTTC
j_call: TRBJ2-1
clone_size: many
d_call: -
v_call: TRBV12-3/TRBV12-4

cdr3_aa: CSARTWGTGELFF
cdr3_nt: TGCAGTGCCCGTACCTGGGGGACCGGGGAGCTGTTTTTT
j_call: TRBJ2-2
clone_size: many
d_call: -
v_call: TRBV20-1

cdr3_aa: CASRLGTDTQYF
cdr3_nt: TGTGCCAGCAGGTTGGGCACAGATACGCAGTATTTT
j_call: TRBJ2-3
clone_size: many
d_call: -
v_call: TRBV21-1